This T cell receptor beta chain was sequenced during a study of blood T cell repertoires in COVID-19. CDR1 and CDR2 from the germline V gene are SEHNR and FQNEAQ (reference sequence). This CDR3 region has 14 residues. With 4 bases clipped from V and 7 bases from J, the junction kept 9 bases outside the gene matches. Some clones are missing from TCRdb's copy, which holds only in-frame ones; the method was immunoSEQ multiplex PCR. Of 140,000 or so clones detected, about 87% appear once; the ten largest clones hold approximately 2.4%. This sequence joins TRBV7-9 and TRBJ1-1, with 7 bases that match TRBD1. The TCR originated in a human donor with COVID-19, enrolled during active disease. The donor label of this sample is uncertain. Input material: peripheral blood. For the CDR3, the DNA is TGTGCCAGCAGCTCCCAGGGACAGAATCATGAAGCTTTCTTT. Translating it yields CASSSQGQNHEAFF.